This is a list of T cell receptor beta chains from one sample in a study of control samples from healthy donors and cancer patients. The data were produced by immunoSEQ multiplex PCR, yet TCRdb's version contains in-frame clones alone and is incomplete. The data contain over 100,000 clones, around 90% of them singletons. Sequencing was carried out using blood. The receptors were sampled from a man younger than 30 in good health. CDR3s include the opening cysteine and the closing phenylalanine or tryptophan. Fields, in order: D gene, V gene, clone size, J gene, CDR3 protein, CDR3 DNA. D genes are given only for firm matches. Not every row has a clone size; where given, it reads once, few, many or a size class.

-	TRBV29-1	-	TRBJ2-1	CSAWGGGEQFF	TGCAGCGCCTGGGGCGGAGGTGAGCAGTTCTTC
TRBD1	TRBV6-2/TRBV6-3	-	TRBJ2-7	CASSYNQGAGEQYF	TGTGCCAGCAGTTATAACCAGGGGGCTGGCGAGCAGTACTTC
-	TRBV9	-	TRBJ1-5	CASSVRARGYSNQPQHF	TGTGCCAGCAGCGTCAGGGCCAGGGGCTATAGCAATCAGCCCCAGCATTTT
TRBD2	TRBV7-2	-	TRBJ2-5	CASSLFGASGVQETQYF	TGTGCCAGCAGCTTATTCGGGGCTAGCGGGGTACAAGAGACCCAGTACTTC
-	TRBV20-1	-	TRBJ1-5	CSARVARAQHF	TGCAGTGCTAGAGTGGCCAGGGCCCAGCATTTT
-	TRBV13	-	TRBJ1-6	CASSPRGSSYNSPLHF	TGTGCCAGCAGCCCGAGGGGGAGCTCCTATAATTCACCCCTCCACTTT
-	TRBV4-1	few	TRBJ1-6	CASSPSFMWRAPFHF	TGCGCCAGCAGCCCCTCCTTCATGTGGAGGGCGCCCTTCCACTTT
-	TRBV11-2	-	TRBJ2-4	CASSAPQGGGKNIQYF	TGTGCCAGCAGCGCACCCCAGGGGGGTGGCAAAAACATTCAGTACTTC
TRBD1	TRBV29-1	-	TRBJ2-3	CSGHRGRVKYF	TGCAGCGGACATAGGGGGCGAGTTAAGTATTTT
-	TRBV20-1	-	TRBJ1-1	CSASEGATEAFF	TGCAGTGCTAGTGAAGGGGCCACTGAAGCTTTCTTT